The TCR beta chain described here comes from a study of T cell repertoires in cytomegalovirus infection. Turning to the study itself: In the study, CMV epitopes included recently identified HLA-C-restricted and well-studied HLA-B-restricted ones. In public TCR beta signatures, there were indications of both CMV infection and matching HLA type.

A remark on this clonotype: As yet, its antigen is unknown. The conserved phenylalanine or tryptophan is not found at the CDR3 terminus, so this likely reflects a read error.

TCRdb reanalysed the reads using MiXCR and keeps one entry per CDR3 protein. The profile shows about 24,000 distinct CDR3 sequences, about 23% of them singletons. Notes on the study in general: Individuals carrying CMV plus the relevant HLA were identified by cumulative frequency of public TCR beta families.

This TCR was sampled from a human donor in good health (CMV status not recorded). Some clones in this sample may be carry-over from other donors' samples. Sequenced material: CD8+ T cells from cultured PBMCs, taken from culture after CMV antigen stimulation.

The CDR3 region is CASSGIRTGGISLGGYTS. The CDR3 DNA reads as TGTGCCAGCAGTGGAATACGGACAGGGGGAATAAGCCTAGGCGGCTACACCTCC. The chain recombines TRBV6-6 with TRBJ1-2; 10 nucleotides line up with TRBD1. The germline V gene has CDR1 MNHNY and CDR2 SVGAGI (reference sequence). Unmatched junction bases numbered 20, after V lost 5 bases and J lost 8 bases. The CDR3 is 18 residues long.